The 27 T cell receptor beta chains listed next were all sequenced from one sample in a study of identical twins. TCRdb re-called the 5' RACE reads with MiXCR, one entry per CDR3 protein. The sample holds about 890,000 distinct CDR3 sequences, about 12% seen once. The same sample was also studied in work on yellow fever vaccine responses in identical twins.

The sequencing input was PBMCs. The receptors originated from a woman aged 18 to 35 in good health.

The chain has TRBV4-1 and TRBJ2-5; D call uncertain. The CDR3 runs to 16 residues. Between the trimmed V and J ends, which lost 1 base and 5 bases, there was a span of 17 bases. In germline, CDR1 is MGHRA, CDR2 YSYEKL. CDR3 region: CASSQVHPRVGETQYF. For the CDR3, the DNA is TGCGCCAGCAGCCAAGTCCATCCTCGGGTCGGGGAGACCCAGTACTTC.

This chain uses TRBV28 with TRBJ2-3, with a tentative D call TRBD2 (7 bases). The V gene lost 4 bases and the J gene lost 0 bases, with 14 bases spanning the gap. Looked up from germline, CDR1 is MDHEN and CDR2 is SYDVKM. The length of the CDR3 is 16 residues. The CDR3 coding sequence is TGTGCCAGCAGTTGGGGGGGGCTGTCTAGCACAGATACGCAGTATTTT. Residues: CASSWGGLSSTDTQYF.

This clonotype was seen many times. This sequence joins TRBV6-2 or TRBV6-3 and TRBJ2-7, with 7 positions matching TRBD1. The trim removed 5 bases at V and 6 bases at J, leaving 4 bases unmatched. This CDR3 comprises 12 residues. In germline, CDR1 is MNHEY, CDR2 SVGEGT. The chain's CDR3 is CASSTHRGEQYV. DNA for the CDR3: TGTGCCAGCAGTACACACAGGGGCGAGCAGTACGTC.

Ten or more counts support this clonotype. The CDR3 DNA follows: TGTGCCAGCCGTACTAGCTCTGGGGCCAACGTCCTGACTTTC. It encodes CASRTSSGANVLTF. The V call is TRBV12-3 or TRBV12-4, the J call TRBJ2-6; D is perhaps TRBD2 (5 bases). The length of the CDR3 is 14 residues. V shed 8 bases and J shed 0 bases, with 8 bases lying between them.

This clonotype occurred a few times. The rearrangement links TRBV20-1 to TRBJ2-7, with 7 bases fitting TRBD1. The CDR3 has 15 amino acids. CDR1 is DFQATT and CDR2 is SNEGSKA in the germline V gene (reference sequence). V lost 0 bases, J lost 3 bases, and 8 bases stayed unmatched. The CDR3 DNA reads as TGCAGTGCTAGAGATCAACAGGGGCCAAACTACGAGCAGTACTTC. As protein: CSARDQQGPNYEQYF.

The CDR3 DNA reads TGTGCCACCAGTGATTCCAGGGCCCTCAATGAGCAGTTCTTC. Translating gives CATSDSRALNEQFF. This chain joins TRBV24-1 and TRBJ2-1, with D tentatively TRBD1 (5 bases). From germline, CDR1 is KGHDR and CDR2 SFDVKD. V was clipped by 2 bases and J by 6 bases, with 10 bases between them. The CDR3 runs 14 residues.

This clonotype was detected only a few times. This CDR3 reads CASSLRGRYNSPLHF. CDR3 bases: TGTGCCAGCAGCTTGCGGGGACGGTATAATTCACCCCTCCACTTT. This chain uses TRBV5-6 with TRBJ1-6, with D maybe TRBD1 (5 bases). V was trimmed by 1 base and J by 4 bases, leaving 9 bases between them. Germline CDR1 is SGHDT and CDR2 is YYEEEE. This CDR3 has 15 residues.

This clonotype was recorded a few times. The gene calls are TRBV20-1 and TRBJ2-5, with D hard to call. Germline assignment: CDR1 DFQATT and CDR2 SNEGSKA (reference sequence). The CDR3 runs 12 residues. V gave up 6 bases and J gave up 2 bases, with 10 bases separating them. Here the CDR3 DNA reads TGCAGTGCCCTGGGTCGGCAAGAGACCCAGTACTTC. Translation gives CSALGRQETQYF.

V is TRBV15 and J is TRBJ2-1; D perhaps matches TRBD2 (6 bases). CDR1 and CDR2 from the germline V gene are LNHNV and YYDKDF (reference sequence). CDR3 size: 15 residues. V was shortened by 5 bases and J by 9 bases, with 20 bases between the two germline ends. The CDR3 here is CATSQTRGFWGEQFF. Written as DNA, the CDR3 is TGTGCCACCAGCCAAACGCGGGGTTTTTGGGGTGAGCAGTTCTTC.

This clonotype was seen a handful of times. The chain recombines TRBV6-1 with TRBJ1-1, with D possibly matching TRBD1 (5 bases). The CDR3 covers 16 residues. CDR1 is MNHNS, CDR2 SASEGT, per germline. The ends were cut back, 1 base at V and 3 bases at J, with 15 bases in the middle. CDR3 coding DNA: TGTGCCAGCAGTGAAGGCTTTTATAGGGGCGACACTGAAGCTTTCTTT. This encodes CASSEGFYRGDTEAFF.

This chain joins TRBV21-1 and TRBJ1-6; no check of the table's D call, TRBD1, against the DNA was made. TRBV21-1 is given as a pseudogene. The CDR3 totals 17 residues. CDR3 DNA: TGTGCCAGCAGCAGTTGGGGCAGGGCGAGCTATAATTCACCCCTCCACTTT. This encodes CASSSWGRASYNSPLHF.

This clonotype was observed at least ten times. V usage is TRBV11-3 and J usage is TRBJ2-1; D is ambiguous. The CDR3 totals 12 residues. CDR1 and CDR2 from the germline V gene are SGHNT and YENEEA. Trimming stripped 0 bases from V and 9 bases from J, with 6 bases between. The DNA for the CDR3 is TGTGCCAGCAGCTTAGATCGGCGTGAGCAGTTCTTC. Protein: CASSLDRREQFF.

The chain is built from TRBV10-2 and TRBJ2-1; 8 bases agree with TRBD2. This CDR3 spans 15 amino acids. The ends lost 3 bases at V and 4 bases at J; junction bases unmatched: 5. From germline, CDR1 is WSHSY and CDR2 SAAADI. As DNA, the CDR3 is TGCGCCAGCAGTGAAAGCGGGAGCGTTTACAATGAGCAGTTCTTC. It yields the protein CASSESGSVYNEQFF.

The rearrangement joins TRBV27 to TRBJ2-1; D is unclear. This CDR3 comprises 13 residues. Per germline, CDR1 MNHEY and CDR2 SMNVEV (reference sequence). Trimming took 0 bases from V and 7 from J, leaving 7 bases between them. The CDR3 sequence is CASSLSSRNEQFF. DNA of the CDR3: TGTGCCAGCAGTTTATCTTCTCGGAATGAGCAGTTCTTC.

This clonotype was found many times. The rearrangement links TRBV7-8 to TRBJ2-2, with 13 bases identical to TRBD2. This CDR3 spans 16 amino acids. V gave up 3 bases and J gave up 4 bases; unmatched junction bases: 2. Germline V gives CDR1 SGHVS, CDR2 FQNEAQ. CDR3 sequence: CASSFGLAGVTGELFF. The CDR3 DNA reads as TGTGCCAGCAGCTTCGGACTAGCGGGGGTCACCGGGGAGCTGTTTTTT.

The chain carries TRBV27 and TRBJ1-6; D unresolved. Germline loops: CDR1 MNHEY, CDR2 SMNVEV (reference sequence). The CDR3 spans 17 residues. Trimming stripped 2 bases from V and 0 bases from J, with 11 bases between. The CDR3 is CASSLDPQSSYNSPLHF. As DNA, the CDR3 is TGTGCCAGCAGTTTAGATCCCCAAAGCTCCTATAATTCACCCCTCCACTTT.

In this sample, this clonotype turned up a few times. The V gene is TRBV10-3, the J gene TRBJ2-2; 8 nucleotides align to TRBD2. Trimming took 8 bases from V and 0 from J; bases not matched to a gene: 11. Per germline, CDR1 ENHRY and CDR2 SYGVKD. CDR3 length equals 17 residues. The CDR3 loop reads CAIPLAESNANTGELFF. CDR3 DNA sequence: TGTGCCATCCCACTAGCGGAGAGTAACGCGAACACCGGGGAGCTGTTTTTT.

The chain uses TRBV6-1 and TRBJ2-3; 7 nucleotides line up with TRBD1. The CDR3 is 14 amino acids. V was pared by 4 bases and J by 3 bases, with 4 bases of the junction left unmatched. Germline CDR1 reads MNHNS; CDR2 reads SASEGT. This CDR3 is CASSVTGQTDTQYF. The CDR3 DNA is TGTGCCAGCAGTGTGACGGGACAGACAGATACGCAGTATTTT.

The sample holds a few counts of this clonotype. J is TRBJ2-5 and V is TRBV6-5, with TRBD2 identical over 9 bases. Germline V gives CDR1 MNHEY, CDR2 SVGAGI. V was pared by 2 bases and J by 1 base, with 8 bases of the junction left unmatched. CDR3 length equals 17 residues. CDR3 loop: CASSYGGLAGTQETQYF. CDR3 DNA sequence: TGTGCCAGCAGTTACGGGGGGCTAGCGGGGACCCAAGAGACCCAGTACTTC.

This clonotype was counted only a few times. V gene TRBV3-1 combines with J gene TRBJ2-2; D is unresolved. Trimming took off 9 bases at V and 2 bases at J, with 13 bases between the two ends. The CDR3 loop spans 14 amino acids. Germline values: CDR1 LGHDT, CDR2 YNNKEL (reference sequence). As DNA, the CDR3 is TGTGCCAGTAGAAAGGACGGTAACACCGGGGAGCTGTTTTTT. Amino acids: CASRKDGNTGELFF.

The V gene is TRBV10-3, the J gene TRBJ2-2, with D uncertain. V lost 3 bases and J lost 9, with 8 bases in between. The CDR3 contains 12 residues. CDR1 ENHRY and CDR2 SYGVKD come from the germline V gene. The CDR3 region has the DNA TGTGCCATCAGTGATGGAACAAGGGAGCTGTTTTTT. Its protein is CAISDGTRELFF.

The V and J genes are TRBV2 and TRBJ2-3, with 10 bases fitting TRBD2. V lost 5 bases to trimming and J lost 4 bases; unmatched junction nucleotides: 6. CDR1 is SNHLY and CDR2 is FYNNEI in the germline V gene. There are 15 residues in the CDR3. The CDR3 DNA is TGTGCCAGCAGTCTAGCGGGAGTTTGGGCAGATACGCAGTATTTT. It is translated as CASSLAGVWADTQYF.

This clonotype has a count of ten or more. This rearrangement joins TRBV10-3 to TRBJ1-1; weak D call: TRBD1 (6 bases). There are 14 residues in the CDR3. Trimming took off 7 bases at V and 2 bases at J, with 14 bases between the two ends. The germline gives CDR1 ENHRY, CDR2 SYGVKD. CDR3 loop: CAIKSSGVNTEAFF. The DNA of the CDR3 is TGTGCCATCAAAAGCTCAGGGGTAAACACTGAAGCTTTCTTT.

The gene calls are TRBV28 and TRBJ1-1, with 7 bases aligning to TRBD1. J gave up 4 bases and V 4 bases, and 6 bases lay outside the gene matches. This CDR3 is built from 14 residues. The germline CDR1 and CDR2 sequences are MDHEN and SYDVKM. CDR3 sequence (DNA): TGTGCCAGCAGTTCACTTTCAGGGGGCACTGAAGCTTTCTTT. The encoded protein is CASSSLSGGTEAFF.

V gene TRBV12-3 or TRBV12-4 combines with J gene TRBJ2-7, with 11 bases matching TRBD2. J lost 1 base, V lost 6 bases, and 11 bases had no gene match. The CDR3 is made up of 17 amino acids. The CDR3 bases are TGTGCCAGCAGGCCCCCTAATCTAGCGGGAGGTTCCTACGAGCAGTACTTC. It is translated as CASRPPNLAGGSYEQYF.

This rearrangement joins TRBV7-9 to TRBJ2-1, with TRBD2 identical over 9 bases. V lost 4 bases, J lost 6 bases, and 7 bases stayed unmatched. There are 15 residues in the CDR3. Germline V gene data show CDR1 as SEHNR and CDR2 as FQNEAQ (reference sequence). For the CDR3, the DNA is TGTGCCAGCAGCTACTGGCGGGAGGGCCCCAATGAGCAGTTCTTC. This codes for CASSYWREGPNEQFF.

J is TRBJ2-2 and V is TRBV11-2, with a weak D call TRBD1 (5 bases). Germline CDR1 reads SGHAT; CDR2 reads FQNNGV. The germline V and J ends were trimmed by 8 bases and 0 bases, with 16 bases remaining between them. The CDR3 totals 16 residues. The CDR3 protein is CASSPHRTTNTGELFF. DNA of the CDR3: TGTGCCAGCTCTCCCCACAGGACAACGAACACCGGGGAGCTGTTTTTT.